What follows are 11 T cell receptor beta chains derived from one specimen sequenced in a study of PD-1 blockade in classical Hodgkin lymphoma. Data came from immunoSEQ multiplex PCR; TCRdb stores just in-frame clones and leaves some out. The sample includes nearly 25,000 clones, 84% of them seen just once. Every one of the patients relapsed after autologous stem cell transplantation (brentuximab vedotin exposure was variable). Researchers report purifying CD4+ T cells from thawed PBMCs by magnetic negative selection. The sequenced sample was CD4+ T cells from blood, obtained at baseline. These receptors were collected from a human donor with classical Hodgkin lymphoma.

V usage is TRBV19 and J usage is TRBJ2-1; D is unclear. CDR3 size: 15 residues. Looked up from germline, CDR1 is LNHDA and CDR2 is SQIVND (reference sequence). Trimming took 6 bases from V and 6 from J, leaving 18 bases between them. CDR3 sequence reads: CASRQASPSVNEQFF. CDR3 sequence (DNA): TGTGCCAGTAGGCAGGCCTCCCCTTCCGTCAATGAGCAGTTCTTC. Using reference TRBV19 and TRBJ2-1 for the parts outside the CDR3, the full variable domain is DGGITQSPKYLFRKEGQNVTLSCEQNLNHDAMYWYRQDPGQGLRLIYYSQIVNDFQKGDIAEGYSVSREKKESFPLTVTSAQKNPTAFYLCASRQASPSVNEQFFGPGTRLTVL.

This clone was counted a single time. V gene TRBV9 combines with J gene TRBJ1-3; weak D call: TRBD1 (5 bases). Germline values: CDR1 SGDLS, CDR2 YYNGEE. There are 15 residues in the CDR3. V was trimmed by 0 bases and J by 6 bases, leaving 13 bases between them. This CDR3 reads CASSVDDSSINTIYF. The CDR3, as DNA: TGTGCCAGCAGCGTAGACGACAGCTCGATAAACACCATATATTTT.

The gene calls are TRBV11-2 and TRBJ2-3; 7 bases map to TRBD2. The germline gives CDR1 SGHAT, CDR2 FQNNGV. The CDR3 consists of 16 residues. V gave up 1 base and J gave up 10 bases; unmatched junction bases: 14. CDR3: CASSLAGTKIGGAQYF. In nucleotides, the CDR3 is TGTGCCAGCAGCTTAGCAGGGACTAAAATAGGTGGGGCGCAGTATTTT.

The V and J genes are TRBV5-4 and TRBJ1-1; 9 bases are a match to TRBD1. Germline V gives CDR1 SGHNT, CDR2 YYREEE (reference sequence). CDR3 length: 16 residues. Unmatched junction bases numbered 5, after V lost 0 bases and J lost 2 bases. The chain's CDR3 is CASSLDVGQGNTEAFF. The DNA of the CDR3 is TGTGCCAGCAGCTTGGATGTGGGACAGGGTAACACTGAAGCTTTCTTT.

This sequence joins TRBV6-5 and TRBJ1-1, with TRBD1 matching 7 bases. CDR3 size: 15 residues. Germline lookup yields CDR1 MNHEY and CDR2 SVGAGI. Trimming took 0 bases from V and 5 from J; bases not matched to a gene: 6. In DNA form, the CDR3 reads TGTGCCAGCAGTTACTCCCAGGGGGTAGCAACTGAAGCTTTCTTT. Protein: CASSYSQGVATEAFF.

J is TRBJ1-4 and V is TRBV30; no reliable D call. Trimming shortened V by 5 bases and J by 4 bases, and 17 bases separated the two germline ends. This CDR3 region has 15 residues. CDR1 and CDR2 from the germline V gene are GTSNPN and SVGIG (reference sequence). The CDR3: CAWSQPDGGNEKLFF. CDR3 bases: TGTGCCTGGTCCCAACCCGATGGTGGTAATGAAAAACTGTTTTTT.

This chain links TRBV9 with TRBJ1-2; D not resolved. The CDR3 consists of 14 residues. V was pared by 1 base and J by 8 bases, with 15 bases between. Germline CDR1 SGDLS, CDR2 YYNGEE. This chain's CDR3 is CASSVIGAGRGYTF. CDR3 in DNA: TGTGCCAGCAGCGTAATAGGAGCCGGACGGGGCTACACCTTC. The full variable domain, completed using reference TRBV9 and TRBJ1-2, is DSGVTQTPKHLITATGQRVTLRCSPRSGDLSVYWYQQSLDQGLQFLIQYYNGEERAKGNILERFSAQQFPDLHSELNLSSLELGDSALYFCASSVIGAGRGYTFGSGTRLTVV.

This sequence joins TRBV7-2 and TRBJ2-7; weak D call: TRBD1 (6 bases). The germline V gene has CDR1 SGHTA and CDR2 FQGNSA. There are 15 residues in the CDR3. Trimming took 5 bases from V and 7 from J, leaving 21 bases between them. CDR3 DNA sequence: TGTGCCAGCAGCCCCGAAGGGACAACGGTTTTGGAGCAGTACTTC. It is translated as CASSPEGTTVLEQYF. Full variable domain (missing parts from reference TRBV7-2 and TRBJ2-7): GAGVSQSPSNKVTEKGKDVELRCDPISGHTALYWYRQSLGQGLEFLIYFQGNSAPDKSGLPSDRFSAERTGGSVSTLTIQRTQQEDSAVYLCASSPEGTTVLEQYFGPGTRLTVT.

J is TRBJ2-2 and V is TRBV14, with D possibly being TRBD1 (6 bases). The CDR3 totals 13 residues. V was trimmed by 5 bases and J by 5 bases, leaving 9 bases between them. The germline V gene has CDR1 SGHDN and CDR2 FVKESK. CDR3 coding DNA: TGTGCCAGCAGCAACACAGGGACCGGGGAGCTGTTTTTT. Protein product: CASSNTGTGELFF.

This chain uses TRBV7-2 with TRBJ1-2, with a possible D match to TRBD1 (5 bases). Germline V gives CDR1 SGHTA, CDR2 FQGNSA. Deletions cut 3 bases from V and 6 bases from J, with 11 bases between. This CDR3 region has 13 residues. CDR3 region: CASSFTGVDGYTF. The CDR3 region has the DNA TGTGCCAGCAGCTTCACGGGGGTGGATGGCTACACCTTC.

The chain couples TRBV7-2 to TRBJ2-2, with D possibly being TRBD1 (5 bases). The CDR3 runs 13 residues. Germline assignment: CDR1 SGHTA and CDR2 FQGNSA. Trimming stripped 4 bases from V and 5 bases from J, with 8 bases between. The CDR3 DNA is TGTGCCAGCAGCTCTCAGGGTACCGGGGAGCTGTTTTTT. It translates to CASSSQGTGELFF.